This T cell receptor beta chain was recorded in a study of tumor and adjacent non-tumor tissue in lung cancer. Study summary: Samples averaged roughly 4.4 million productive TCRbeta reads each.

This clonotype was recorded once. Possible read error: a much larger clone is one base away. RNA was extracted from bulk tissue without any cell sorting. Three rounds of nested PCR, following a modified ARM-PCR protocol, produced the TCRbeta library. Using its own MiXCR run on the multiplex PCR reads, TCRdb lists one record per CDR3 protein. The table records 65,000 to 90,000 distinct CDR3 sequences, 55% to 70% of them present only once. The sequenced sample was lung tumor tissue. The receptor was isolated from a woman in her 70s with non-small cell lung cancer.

The CDR3 reads CSASGGMGVVTQYF. CDR3 nucleotides: TGCAGTGCTAGTGGGGGGATGGGGGTGGTTACGCAGTATTTT. This chain joins TRBV20-1 and TRBJ2-3; perhaps TRBD2 as D (6 bases). Germline CDR1 DFQATT, CDR2 SNEGSKA (reference sequence). V shed 3 bases and J shed 8 bases, with 18 bases lying between them. This CDR3 is 14 amino acids long.